Presented here are 10 T cell receptor beta chains from one specimen sequenced in a study of T-cell memory formation after mild COVID-19. From the 5' RACE reads, TCRdb called clonotypes with MiXCR, one entry per CDR3 protein. The repertoire holds about 49,000 distinct CDR3 sequences, with roughly a quarter as singletons. Sequencing used PBMCs or a T cell subset sorted from them (not recorded which). The receptors here all came from a man aged 18 to 35 who had mild COVID-19 (a few samples of this study predate the infection). Cell type and time point are not known.

This chain joins TRBV5-6 and TRBJ2-3; D unresolved. Germline V gene data show CDR1 as SGHDT and CDR2 as YYEEEE. V dropped 2 bases and J dropped 4 bases, with 14 bases sitting between them. CDR3 size: 15 residues. In nucleotides, the CDR3 is TGTGCCAGCAGCTTCTGGGAAGGGTCGGCAGATACGCAGTATTTT. Protein sequence: CASSFWEGSADTQYF. Complete variable domain (other parts from reference TRBV5-6 and TRBJ2-3): DAGVTQSPTHLIKTRGQQVTLRCSPKSGHDTVSWYQQALGQGPQFIFQYYEEEERQRGNFPDRFSGHQFPNYSSELNVNALLLGDSALYLCASSFWEGSADTQYFGPGTRLTVL.

The chain uses TRBV19 and TRBJ2-7; D gene uncertain. The CDR3 is made up of 17 amino acids. Trimming stripped 5 bases from V and 1 base from J, with 21 bases between. Germline CDR1 and CDR2: LNHDA and SQIVND (reference sequence). This CDR3 reads CASSPSVGLPWSYEQYF. The CDR3 bases are TGTGCCAGTAGTCCCTCTGTTGGCCTTCCATGGTCCTACGAGCAGTACTTC.

The chain joins TRBV7-8 to TRBJ2-2, with D perhaps matching TRBD1 or TRBD2 (5 bases each). This CDR3 region has 15 residues. CDR1 is SGHVS, CDR2 FQNEAQ, per germline. Trimming cost V 3 bases and J 3 bases, with 11 bases left between them. The CDR3, as DNA: TGTGCCAGCAGCTTTACGGGGCCCGACACCGGGGAGCTGTTTTTT. This codes for CASSFTGPDTGELFF.

This clonotype has only a few counts. This chain joins TRBV6-5 and TRBJ2-1; tentative D call: TRBD2 (6 bases). CDR3 length equals 15 residues. Trimming removed 2 bases from V and 3 bases from J, with 11 bases in between. The germline V gene encodes CDR1 MNHEY and CDR2 SVGAGI. CDR3 in DNA: TGTGCCAGCAGTTACGGCCGGGGGAACTACAATGAGCAGTTCTTC. Its protein is CASSYGRGNYNEQFF.

This clonotype has at least ten counts. The chain employs TRBV7-9 and TRBJ2-5; no clear D. The CDR3 has 15 residues. Between the trimmed V and J ends, which lost 3 bases and 4 bases, there was a span of 15 bases. Germline V gene sequence: CDR1 SEHNR, CDR2 FQNEAQ (reference sequence). CDR3 loop: CASSFLSLASETQYF. CDR3 coding DNA: TGTGCCAGCAGCTTTCTCTCGTTGGCCTCAGAGACCCAGTACTTC.

This clonotype was seen once. The gene calls are TRBV7-2 and TRBJ1-5; D possibly corresponds to TRBD1 (5 bases). CDR3 length equals 16 residues. V was clipped by 1 base and J by 3 bases, with 13 bases between them. The germline CDR1 and CDR2 sequences are SGHTA and FQGNSA. The CDR3, as DNA: TGTGCCAGCAGCTTAGGCGGGAGACAGATCAATCAGCCCCAGCATTTT. Translating gives CASSLGGRQINQPQHF.

J is TRBJ2-7 and V is TRBV20-1; tentative D call: TRBD1 (5 bases). The CDR3 runs to 14 residues. Germline V CDR1 and CDR2: DFQATT, SNEGSKA (reference sequence). Trimming took off 6 bases at V and 6 bases at J, with 21 bases between the two ends. The chain's CDR3 is CSAPPAGPGSEQYF. CDR3 in DNA: TGCAGTGCCCCACCCGCAGGGCCCGGTAGCGAGCAGTACTTC.

This clonotype was detected only a few times. The chain employs TRBV12-3 or TRBV12-4 and TRBJ1-1; 8 bases line up with TRBD1. The CDR3 consists of 13 residues. J lost 4 bases, V lost 6 bases, and 4 bases had no gene match. CDR3 sequence (DNA): TGTGCCAGCAGGGTCACAGGGGGCACTGAAGCTTTCTTT. Protein: CASRVTGGTEAFF.

V and J are TRBV4-1 and TRBJ1-4; D is undetermined. This CDR3 is 13 amino acids long. Germline CDR1 and CDR2: MGHRA and YSYEKL. V shed 2 bases and J shed 13 bases, with 14 bases lying between them. This CDR3 reads CASSQTTTGPLFF. For the CDR3, the DNA is TGCGCCAGCAGCCAAACCACGACCGGGCCACTGTTTTTT.

Comment on this clonotype: This may be a read error: a much more frequent sequence differs by one nucleotide. V and J are TRBV7-6 and TRBJ2-2; 7 bases align to TRBD2. The CDR3 extends over 15 amino acids. Looked up from germline, CDR1 is SGHVS and CDR2 is FNYEAQ. With V trimmed by 5 bases and J by 9 bases, 12 bases remained unmatched. The CDR3 DNA follows: TGTGCCAGCAGCCACGCCGGCGGGAGCCGTTGGGAGCTGTTTTTT. This gives the protein CASSHAGGSRWELFF.